This is a list of T cell receptor beta chains from one sample in a study of T-cell memory formation after mild COVID-19. A single record per CDR3 protein comes from TCRdb applying MiXCR to the 5' RACE reads. The top ten hold about 20% of the sample, which has 350,000 or so distinct CDR3 sequences, 13% seen once. Source material: PBMCs or a T cell subset sorted from them (not recorded which). These receptors all come from a young man who had mild COVID-19 (a few samples of this study predate the infection). Cell type and time point are not known. The CDR3 runs from the conserved cysteine through the conserved F or W. The order of the fields is J gene, D gene, V gene, clone size, CDR3 length, CDR3 DNA, CDR3 protein. A D gene is named only where the DNA matches it firmly. A row's size may be missing; if present it is once, few, many or a size class.

TRBJ1-5,-,TRBV12-3/TRBV12-4,-,12,TGTGCCAGCAGGGACGGGGGGGCGCCCCAGCATTTT,CASRDGGAPQHF
TRBJ1-5,TRBD1,TRBV7-2,-,15,TGTGCCAGCAGCTTAATGGGACAGAGCAATCAGCCCCAGCATTTT,CASSLMGQSNQPQHF
TRBJ2-7,-,TRBV30,-,12,TGTGCCTGGACAGGGAATCGGTACGAGCAGTACTTC,CAWTGNRYEQYF
TRBJ1-4,-,TRBV15,-,15,TGTGCCACCAGCAGAGGGGGCCAGGAGAGGGAAAAACTGTTTTTT,CATSRGGQEREKLFF
TRBJ2-6,-,TRBV5-1,-,16,TGCGCCAGCAGCTTGGCCGGGCGTTCTGGGGCCAACGTCCTGACTTTC,CASSLAGRSGANVLTF
TRBJ2-1,-,TRBV5-1,many,15,TGCGCCAGCTCTGGGGACGGAGGCCGTATCAATGAGCAGTTCTTC,CASSGDGGRINEQFF
TRBJ1-4,-,TRBV4-2,-,13,TGTGCCAGCAGGTCACCTCCCAATGAAAAACTGTTTTTT,CASRSPPNEKLFF
TRBJ1-1,-,TRBV14,-,11,TGTGCCAGCAGCAGGGCCACTGAAGCTTTCTTT,CASSRATEAFF
TRBJ1-2,-,TRBV9,-,12,TGTGCCAGCAGGAAGGGGAACTATGGCTACACCTTC,CASRKGNYGYTF
TRBJ2-3,-,TRBV4-3,few,13,TGCGCCAGCAGCTCCTACGGGACAGATACGCAGTATTTT,CASSSYGTDTQYF
TRBJ2-2,TRBD1,TRBV12-3/TRBV12-4,once,20,TGTGCCAGCAGTTTAGAAGGAAGCCGGACAGGGGCGAAGGGTACCGGGGAGCTGTTTTTT,CASSLEGSRTGAKGTGELFF
TRBJ2-7,TRBD1,TRBV6-5,few,14,TGTGCCAGCAGTTGGGGACAGGGGTCCTACGAGCAGTACTTC,CASSWGQGSYEQYF
TRBJ2-5,TRBD2,TRBV7-3,few,17,TGTGCCAGCAGCGAGGGACTAGGCGGTAAAACTCAAGAGACCCAGTACTTC,CASSEGLGGKTQETQYF
TRBJ1-2,-,TRBV12-3/TRBV12-4,few,13,TGTGCCAGCAGTTCCAATGGGGAGCTCCGCTACACCTTC,CASSSNGELRYTF
TRBJ1-2,-,TRBV29-1,few,13,TGCAGCGCCAGCTTGGGGAATAACTATGGCTACACCTTC,CSASLGNNYGYTF
TRBJ2-7,-,TRBV7-8,-,17,TGTGCCAGCAGCTTCGGAGGAACCGGGGCCTTGCTATACGAGCAGTACTTC,CASSFGGTGALLYEQYF
TRBJ2-1,TRBD2,TRBV6-1,-,15,TGTGCCAGCAGTGAGGTTAGCGGGGGTATCAATGAGCAGTTCTTC,CASSEVSGGINEQFF
TRBJ2-2,-,TRBV6-1,few,13,TGTGGGGGCCAGGGGTTAAGGGCCGGGGAGCTGTTTTTT,CGGQGLRAGELFF
TRBJ2-5,-,TRBV6-5,-,14,TGTGCCAGCAGTTACGCGTCCCCCCGGGAGACCCAGTACTTC,CASSYASPRETQYF
TRBJ2-1,TRBD2,TRBV7-2,-,14,TGTGCCAGCAGCGTAGCTAGCGGGTTGGATGAGCAGTTCTTC,CASSVASGLDEQFF
TRBJ1-5,-,TRBV5-1,few,16,TGCGCCAGCAGCTTGTGGGCAGGTGGAGGCAATCAGCCCCAGCATTTT,CASSLWAGGGNQPQHF
TRBJ1-1,-,TRBV6-1,-,13,TGTGCCAGCAGTGAATTCGAGGGATTTGAAGCTTTCTTT,CASSEFEGFEAFF
TRBJ1-5,-,TRBV7-9,few,14,TGTGCCAGCAGCCCTGGCTGGGCGAATCAGCCCCAGCATTTT,CASSPGWANQPQHF